This TCR beta chain was retrieved from a study of cytomegalovirus exposure and HLA in healthy donors. Across the whole study: Unique TCR beta sequences numbering about 100 million came from about 179 million T cells in an earlier analysis. Whole-study results and caveats: Common viral pathogens seemed, in a later analysis, to connect with several of the most significant clusters.

Comments on this clone: Its antigen is still unknown.

The CDR3 loop spans 14 amino acids. V dropped 3 bases and J dropped 8; count of bases not matched to a gene: 9. CDR1 and CDR2 (germline): GTSNPN, SVGIG (reference sequence). The PCR made use of 60 Vbeta and 13 Jbeta primers. Sequenced by immunoSEQ multiplex PCR; TCRdb stores in-frame clones only, minus some. The sample holds about 130,000 clones, approximately 84% seen once. The source of this sequence is a man between 18 and 35 years old in good health and CMV-seropositive. The sequenced material came from PBMCs. This rearrangement joins TRBV30 to TRBJ1-4; 7 positions match TRBD1. CDR3 nucleotides: TGTGCCTGGAGAGACGACAGGGCCGGGGAAAAACTGTTTTTT. It codes for CAWRDDRAGEKLFF.